The text below deals with one T cell receptor (beta chain). Its antigen is not known. This sample is drawn from a study of long-term antiretroviral therapy in people with HIV. A minimum of one pre-ART and two post-ART PBMC samples existed for each donor. With survey level as its setting, the immunoSEQ assay was v3.0. The table came from immunoSEQ multiplex PCR; TCRdb's copy has only in-frame clones and leaves some out. The repertoire holds approximately 18,000 clones, with 80% as singletons. Study-level findings and limits: Blood in the study was drawn between about 2003 and 2018, possibly under older ART regimens, which may be less effective than current ones.

The specimen was unsorted PBMCs, collected 0.2 years after starting antiretroviral therapy. This TCR came from a woman in her thirties or forties with HIV.

CDR3 nucleotide sequence: TGTGCCAGCAGTGAGTCCCGGACAGCAGTCTACGAGCAGTACTTC. Its protein product is CASSESRTAVYEQYF. This rearrangement joins TRBV25-1 to TRBJ2-7; D is perhaps TRBD1 (6 bases). The germline CDR1 and CDR2 sequences are MGHDK and SYGVNS. V lost 3 bases, J lost 3 bases, and 15 bases lay in between. The CDR3 length is 15 residues.